This T cell receptor beta chain was observed in a study of CD8+ T cells in alopecia areata (dated by TCRdb to the late 2010s). Concerning the study at large: Treated patients were enrolled in an open-label pilot trial of oral tofacitinib, 5 to 10 mg twice daily, for moderate-to-severe alopecia areata. TCRbeta CDR3 regions were amplified by immunoSEQ multiplex PCR using 35 Vbeta forward and 13 Jbeta reverse primers. The RNA source kit depended on sample type: the PAXgene miRNA kit for fixed scalp, the miRNeasy kit for PBMCs, and the RNeasy kit for mouse skin. Biopsies were taken from tofacitinib-treated patients at baseline and again at 4 and 24 weeks into treatment, and several of those patients also had a later scalp biopsy. Tofacitinib was given for 6 to 18 months, followed by 6 months of follow-up off drug to assess delayed response and recurrence. Scalp clonality was compared among normal scalp (n=4), patchy alopecia areata scalp (n=8), and alopecia totalis/universalis scalp (n=8). The study used high-throughput TCRbeta sequencing to examine T cell clonal expansion in alopecia areata, in both the C3H/HeJ mouse model and human patients. In humans, TCRbeta sequencing was performed on scalp tissue and on sorted CD4+ and CD8+ peripheral blood T cells from healthy controls and from patients with patchy or totalis/universalis alopecia areata.

As encoded in the germline V gene, CDR1 is SGHVS while CDR2 is FNYEAQ. V is pruned by 2 bases and J by 2 bases, leaving 6 bases of the junction without a gene match. The CDR3 starts with the cysteine, ends with the phenylalanine, and has 15 residues. CDR3 DNA only is kept here, 45 bases in frame from base 1. The intended sense of this specimen's time point label: baseline before oral tofacitinib. Peripheral blood and lesional scalp punch biopsies were obtained from patients with alopecia areata. PBMCs were isolated by density centrifugation and stained for CD3, CD4 and CD8, and CD4+ and CD8+ T cells were sorted on a FACSAria. A remark on this clone: The specificity of this receptor is unknown. Base qualities are not at hand, and no much larger clone is one base apart.

Study-wide findings and limitations: Lesional scalp, especially in alopecia totalis/universalis, showed higher clonality and more expanded CD8+ clones than normal scalp, suggesting antigenic drive. Unlike mouse skin, which is dominated by gammadelta T cells, normal human skin has resident alphabeta T cells that are also sequenced, and this complicates analysis of the scalp TCR repertoire. Shared TCR sequences between patients were less evident than in mice, which may be partly attributable to HLA diversity in the patient population.

The library was obtained by the immunoSEQ multiplex PCR assay. To provide template for TCR sequencing, every sample had RNA extracted and reverse transcribed into cDNA. SuperScript III was used for first-strand cDNA synthesis, primed with a 2:1 mix of oligo-dT and random hexamers. Amplification bias was assessed with a synthetic immune receptor repertoire, and residual bias was removed computationally. On the study's bioinformatics: Raw reads were preprocessed for error removal, and CDR3 was defined according to IMGT conventions as running from the conserved cysteine to phenylalanine. Clonality was computed by normalizing Shannon entropy by log2 of the number of productive unique TCRs and subtracting the result from 1. Whether each scalp clone was CD4 or CD8 was inferred by checking scalp TCRbeta sequences against the CD4 and CD8 repertoires from sorted blood. This is the immuneACCESS table as TCRdb keeps it, with only in-frame sequences that have V and J called. A part of the clones is gone; compared with another copy, unresolved V genes explain less than half, and the rest is unexplained. Clonal size and the V and J genes are those of that table, whereas D and trimming came from the DNA. This sample has 120,000 to 150,000 clones in its table, and around 87% of those were observed once. More than 13% of the sample is in the top ten clones.

The source of this sequence is a human donor with alopecia areata. This receptor chain uses TRBV7-6 and TRBJ2-7; 7 of the junction bases match TRBD1. The sequenced sample was CD8+ T cells sorted from blood, obtained at week 0. The CDR3 sequence is CASSLSGTETYEQYF. The DNA sequence is as follows: TGTGCCAGCAGCTTATCCGGGACAGAGACCTACGAGCAGTACTTC.